This T cell receptor (beta chain) was found in a study of T-cell memory formation after mild COVID-19 (dated by TCRdb to about 2021). In terms of the full investigation: TCR sequence clusters from the two donors were largely donor specific. T-cell clones expanding and contracting after mild COVID-19 in a couple of donors were tracked by longitudinal TCRalpha and TCRbeta repertoire sequencing. The cohort was made up of two young adult volunteers, one female and one male, who were previously healthy.

Instrument on record: Illumina NovaSeq 6000. Using 5'RACE with constant-segment primers, TCRalpha and TCRbeta cDNA libraries were constructed, with sample barcodes and unique molecular identifiers added in the process. RNA was extracted from every sample with Trizol reagent. The libraries were amplified in two PCR steps, and the second step added a second sample barcode and Illumina TruSeq adapters. Sequencing of libraries was performed on an Illumina NovaSeq with 2 x 150 bp paired-end reads. The published analysis was carried out like this. The reads were demultiplexed and collapsed into UMI-guided consensus sequences using migec v1.2.7. Using mixcr v2.1.11, the UMI consensuses were aligned to TRA and TRB V and J templates and assembled into clonotypes. Clonotypes were classified as expanded or contracted when called significant by both edgeR and NoisET, with noise models trained on biological replicates. For edgeR calls, a false discovery rate-adjusted p below 0.01 and a log2 fold-change threshold of 1 were applied. As an exploratory analysis of dynamics, max-normalized trajectories of the 1000 most abundant clonotypes were examined with PCA combined with hierarchical clustering. The CD4 or CD8 phenotype of responding clones was assigned using the separately sequenced CD4+ and CD8+ repertoires. The public reads were run again by TCRdb, first through fastp at Q25 and then through MiXCR, and only productive beta chains were kept. Entries that share a CDR3 protein sequence are merged under the most common genes and DNA. These V and J calls rely on TCRdb rather than the paper's analysis. The sample yields about 170,000 distinct CDR3 sequences; roughly 13% were counted once. The ten biggest clones cover approximately 3.5% of the sample.

General findings and caveats noted by the study authors: Contracting CD4+ clones turned up mainly in the CM and EM memory subsets, whereas EMRA was where CD8+ clones were enriched. The study included only a couple of mild cases, and larger cohorts that include severe cases with pre-infection samples were judged to be necessary. Some responding clones were detected in pre-infection memory, suggesting pre-existing cross-reactive memory T cells joined the SARS-CoV-2 response. From day 15 to 85, contracting clones showed balanced CD4/CD8 phenotypes, whereas a second wave of clones that expanded from day 15 to 37 leaned towards CD4+. Whether the second-wave clones peaking on day 37 were SARS-CoV-2 specific was not confirmed.

PBMCs were isolated by Ficoll-Paque density gradient centrifugation. Comment on this clonotype: The antigen it binds to is not known. Base qualities are not recorded, but no much larger clone differs from it by a single base.

Cut back by 1 base and 2 bases, the V and J ends lie 8 bases apart. The germline V gene gives CDR1 as MNHEY and CDR2 as SVGAGI. CDR3 length: 14 amino acids, cysteine to phenylalanine. Only CDR3 DNA remains: 42 bases, in frame from the first base. What was sequenced was PBMCs or a T cell subset sorted from them (not recorded which). The sequence links TRBV6-5 to TRBJ1-1; the best D guess is TRBD1, with 5 bases matching. The clonotype originates from a man aged 18 to 29 who had mild COVID-19 (a few samples of this study predate the infection). The sample titles of this study are shuffled in the database, so cell type and time point are left out; the donor was told from shared clones. The CDR3 is CASSYWGSNTEAFF. The sequenced DNA is TGTGCCAGCAGTTACTGGGGCTCCAACACTGAAGCTTTCTTT.